This TCR beta chain was retrieved from a study of blood T cell repertoires in COVID-19. As for the study in general: Acute and convalescent COVID-19 samples came from the United States, Italy and Spain.

The CDR3 consists of 14 residues. Germline CDR1 reads GTSNPN; CDR2 reads SVGIG (reference sequence). V was pared by 2 bases and J by 3 bases, with 3 bases of the junction left unmatched. Data came from immunoSEQ multiplex PCR; TCRdb stores just in-frame clones and leaves some out. The sample gives tens of thousands of clones, around 90% of which show up once; around 3.6% is in the top ten. J is TRBJ2-7 and V is TRBV30; 11 bases fit TRBD2. The clonotype was recovered from a woman aged 45-65 years with COVID-19, enrolled during active disease. Source material: peripheral blood. The CDR3 loop reads CAWSRLAGGYEQYF. CDR3 bases: TGTGCCTGGAGTAGGCTAGCGGGAGGCTACGAGCAGTACTTC.